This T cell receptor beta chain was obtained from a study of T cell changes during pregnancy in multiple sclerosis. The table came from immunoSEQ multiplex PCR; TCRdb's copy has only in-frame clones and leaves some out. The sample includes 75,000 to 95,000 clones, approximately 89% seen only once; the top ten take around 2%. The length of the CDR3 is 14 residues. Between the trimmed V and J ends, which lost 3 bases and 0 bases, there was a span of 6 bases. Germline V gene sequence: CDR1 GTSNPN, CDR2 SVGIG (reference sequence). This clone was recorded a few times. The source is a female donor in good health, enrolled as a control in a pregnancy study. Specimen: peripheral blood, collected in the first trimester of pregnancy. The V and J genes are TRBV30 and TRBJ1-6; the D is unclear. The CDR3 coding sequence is TGTGCCTGGAGACAGAGCTCCTATAATTCACCCCTCCACTTT. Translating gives CAWRQSSYNSPLHF.